These 15 T cell receptor beta chains originate from one sample sequenced in a study of neurological immune-mediated disorders. TCRdb ran MiXCR on the 5' RACE reads and lists one entry per CDR3 protein. The sample contains about 120,000 distinct CDR3 sequences, roughly 3.2% of which appear only once. Sequencing was carried out using PBMCs. The receptors here all came from a woman in her thirties with multiple sclerosis.

This clonotype was seen at least ten times. The chain employs TRBV7-2 and TRBJ1-1; the D gene is possibly TRBD1 (5 bases). The germline V gene encodes CDR1 SGHTA and CDR2 FQGNSA. With 5 bases removed from V and 3 bases from J, the gap between germline ends came to 13 bases. This CDR3 has 14 amino acids. The chain's CDR3 is CASSVFQGDTEAFF. For the CDR3, the DNA is TGTGCCAGCAGCGTTTTTCAGGGCGACACTGAAGCTTTCTTT.

This clonotype was seen many times. CDR3 bases: TGTGCCAGCAGCCCGGGACAGGGGGCTGGTGAGACCCAGTACTTC. Translation gives CASSPGQGAGETQYF. The V and J genes are TRBV7-9 and TRBJ2-5; 12 bases line up with TRBD1. Germline CDR1 SEHNR, CDR2 FQNEAQ (reference sequence). The CDR3 is 15 amino acids. With 5 bases clipped from V and 5 bases from J, the junction kept 6 bases outside the gene matches.

This clonotype appeared many times. The chain couples TRBV5-5 to TRBJ2-2, with D possibly TRBD1 on 6 matching bases. Germline CDR1 is SGHKS and CDR2 is YYEKEE (reference sequence). The V and J ends lost 5 bases and 4 bases respectively, with 12 bases between them. There are 14 residues in the CDR3. CDR3 sequence: CASRQGIITGELFF. DNA for the CDR3: TGTGCCAGCAGACAGGGCATTATCACCGGGGAGCTGTTTTTT.

At least ten counts were recorded for this clonotype. The chain recombines TRBV6-2 or TRBV6-3 with TRBJ1-1; D unclear. V lost 5 bases and J lost 3, with 22 bases in between. Germline CDR1 and CDR2: MNHEY and SVGEGT. The CDR3 consists of 17 residues. CDR3 region: CASSPRARFGQDTEAFF. For the CDR3, the DNA is TGTGCCAGCAGTCCGCGGGCTCGGTTCGGCCAGGACACTGAAGCTTTCTTT.

This clonotype was recorded many times. The chain employs TRBV14 and TRBJ2-7; 7 bases align to TRBD1. V shed 0 bases and J 9 bases; nucleotides not matched to a gene: 11. CDR1 SGHDN and CDR2 FVKESK come from the germline V gene. The CDR3 has 15 residues. Here the CDR3 DNA reads TGTGCCAGCAGCCAAGACGGCAGGGGGTGGTATGGGCAGTACTTC. It is translated as CASSQDGRGWYGQYF.

This clonotype was seen repeatedly, ten times or more. V and J are TRBV19 and TRBJ2-1; a weak D match, TRBD2 (6 bases). This CDR3 is 12 amino acids long. V was trimmed by 5 bases and J by 8 bases, leaving 10 bases between them. Per germline, CDR1 LNHDA and CDR2 SQIVND (reference sequence). The CDR3 sequence is CASSPRRDEQFF. Here the CDR3 DNA reads TGTGCCAGTAGTCCAAGGAGGGATGAGCAGTTCTTC.

In this sample, this clonotype turned up many times. J is TRBJ1-5 and V is TRBV7-8; 11 bases agree with TRBD1. The CDR3 is made up of 16 amino acids. After removal of 3 bases from V and 5 bases from J, the junction contained 6 bases not matched to a gene. Germline V gene data show CDR1 as SGHVS and CDR2 as FQNEAQ. The CDR3 reads CASSFSGQGAYQPQHF. In DNA form, the CDR3 reads TGTGCCAGCAGCTTCAGTGGACAGGGGGCTTATCAGCCCCAGCATTTT.

This clonotype appeared many times. The V and J genes are TRBV7-2 and TRBJ2-7, with a weak D call TRBD1 (8 bases). The V and J ends lost 5 bases and 5 bases respectively, with 25 bases between them. Germline assignment: CDR1 SGHTA and CDR2 FQGNSA. This CDR3 has 17 residues. DNA of the CDR3: TGTGCCAGCAGCCCCGGGAGGACAGGGAGCTCTTTTAACGAGCAGTACTTC. This encodes CASSPGRTGSSFNEQYF.

This clonotype appeared many times. V usage is TRBV5-1 and J usage is TRBJ1-6; 8 bases are shared with TRBD1. The V and J ends lost 4 bases and 6 bases, in that order; junction bases with no gene match: 6. The CDR3 consists of 15 residues. CDR1 and CDR2 from the germline V gene are SGHRS and YFSETQ. This CDR3 is CASSGGQAANSPLHF. The DNA of the CDR3 is TGCGCCAGCAGCGGGGGACAGGCCGCTAATTCACCCCTCCACTTT.

This clonotype was found many times. The chain joins TRBV5-1 to TRBJ1-4, with 9 bases lining up with TRBD1. Losses at the gene ends were 3 bases for V and 8 bases for J; bases not matched to a gene: 17. Germline CDR1 SGHRS, CDR2 YFSETQ. The CDR3 spans 18 residues. DNA of the CDR3: TGCGCCAGCAGCTCGGGACAGGGTTTATCAGGGGCTTCGGAAAAACTGTTTTTT. Encoded protein: CASSSGQGLSGASEKLFF.

This clonotype was recorded at least ten times. The J gene is TRBJ2-2, the V gene TRBV4-1; 10 bases are shared with TRBD2. Trimming took 4 bases from V and 3 from J; bases not matched to a gene: 5. CDR3 length: 16 amino acids. Germline assignment: CDR1 MGHRA and CDR2 YSYEKL. CDR3: CASSPIAGGDTGELFF. The CDR3 DNA sequence: TGCGCCAGCAGCCCCATAGCGGGGGGTGACACCGGGGAGCTGTTTTTT.

This clonotype was seen repeatedly, ten times or more. The chain joins TRBV7-9 to TRBJ2-5; tentatively, D is TRBD2 (5 bases). Germline CDR1 SEHNR, CDR2 FQNEAQ (reference sequence). This CDR3 is 14 amino acids long. Trimming took off 5 bases at V and 5 bases at J, with 15 bases between the two ends. CDR3 region: CASSLPFSAETQYF. CDR3 sequence (DNA): TGTGCCAGCAGCCTGCCGTTTAGCGCGGAGACCCAGTACTTC.

This clonotype was seen repeatedly, ten times or more. The V and J genes are TRBV12-3 or TRBV12-4 and TRBJ1-3, with D unresolved. The V gene lost 6 bases and the J gene lost 7 bases, with 13 bases spanning the gap. This CDR3 is built from 13 residues. CDR3 amino acids: CASRIGSANTIYF. The CDR3, as DNA: TGTGCCAGCAGGATAGGGTCAGCGAACACCATATATTTT.

The table lists this clonotype with many counts. The chain uses TRBV2 and TRBJ1-1, with 9 bases aligning to TRBD1. The germline V gene encodes CDR1 SNHLY and CDR2 FYNNEI. The CDR3 is made up of 14 amino acids. The ends lost 9 bases at V and 7 bases at J; junction bases unmatched: 12. DNA for the CDR3: TGTGCCAGTGGACAGGGGATGGTTATTGGTGAAGCTTTCTTT. Its protein is CASGQGMVIGEAFF.

This clonotype was found many times. V and J are TRBV6-2 or TRBV6-3 and TRBJ1-6, with D tentatively TRBD1 (6 bases). V dropped 3 bases and J dropped 7 bases, with 13 bases sitting between them. Per the germline V gene, CDR1 is MNHEY and CDR2 is SVGEGT. The CDR3 is 15 amino acids. The CDR3 loop is CASSYIWDTNSPLHF. CDR3 coding DNA: TGTGCCAGCAGTTATATCTGGGACACCAATTCACCCCTCCACTTT.